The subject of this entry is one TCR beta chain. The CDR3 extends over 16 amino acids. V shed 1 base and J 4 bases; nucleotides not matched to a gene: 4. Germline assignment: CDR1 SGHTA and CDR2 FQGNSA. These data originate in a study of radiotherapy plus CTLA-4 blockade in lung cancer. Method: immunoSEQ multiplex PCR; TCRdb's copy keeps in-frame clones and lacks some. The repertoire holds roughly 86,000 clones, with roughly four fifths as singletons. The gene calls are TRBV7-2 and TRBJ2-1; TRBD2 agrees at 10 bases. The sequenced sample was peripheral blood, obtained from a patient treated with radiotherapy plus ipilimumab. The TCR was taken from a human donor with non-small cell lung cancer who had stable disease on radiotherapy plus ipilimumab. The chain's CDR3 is CASSLGRSGGYNEQFF. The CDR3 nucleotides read TGTGCCAGCAGCTTAGGACGTAGCGGGGGGTACAATGAGCAGTTCTTC.